Below are 32 T cell receptor beta chains sequenced from a single sample in a study of CD8 T cells in Susac syndrome. Random hexamers were used to reverse transcribe an amount of roughly 0.5 to 1 ug RNA. TCRdb processed the immunoSEQ multiplex PCR reads anew with MiXCR; each CDR3 protein has one entry. Of around 45,000 distinct CDR3 sequences listed, over 85% are singletons. Input material: CD8+ T cells from PBMCs. Receptor source: a human donor in good health.

The rearrangement links TRBV7-9 to TRBJ2-7; D is ambiguous. V lost 5 bases and J lost 2, with 13 bases in between. CDR1 is SEHNR and CDR2 is FQNEAQ in the germline V gene (reference sequence). The CDR3 has 14 amino acids. This chain's CDR3 is CASSRLDATYEQYF. The CDR3 DNA sequence: TGTGCCAGCAGCCGACTGGACGCTACCTACGAGCAGTACTTC.

The CDR3 is CASSVPGLAGGPGREQYF. DNA of the CDR3: TGTGCCAGTAGTGTGCCGGGACTAGCGGGAGGGCCAGGCCGAGAGCAGTACTTC. This sequence joins TRBV19 and TRBJ2-7; 16 nucleotides match TRBD2. Germline CDR1 is LNHDA and CDR2 is SQIVND (reference sequence). The junction had 14 bases not matched to a gene; V was cut back by 5 bases and J by 7 bases. The CDR3 loop spans 18 amino acids. The full variable domain, with the rest looked up from reference TRBV19 and TRBJ2-7, is DGGITQSPKYLFRKEGQNVTLSCEQNLNHDAMYWYRQDPGQGLRLIYYSQIVNDFQKGDIAEGYSVSREKKESFPLTVTSAQKNPTAFYLCASSVPGLAGGPGREQYFGPGTRLTVT.

This clonotype occurred once. The chain uses TRBV11-2 and TRBJ2-5; 8 nucleotides align to TRBD1. Germline V gene data show CDR1 as SGHAT and CDR2 as FQNNGV. The J segment lost 7 bases and the V segment lost 3 bases, leaving 7 bases of the junction unmatched. The CDR3 runs 14 residues. CDR3 region: CASSLGTGLMTQYF. The CDR3 region has the DNA TGTGCCAGCAGCTTGGGGACAGGCCTGATGACCCAGTACTTC. Combining the CDR3 with reference TRBV11-2 and TRBJ2-5 gives the whole variable domain EAGVAQSPRYKIIEKRQSVAFWCNPISGHATLYWYQQILGQGPKLLIQFQNNGVVDDSQLPKDRFSAERLKGVDSTLKIQPAKLEDSAVYLCASSLGTGLMTQYFGPGTRLLVL.

V usage is TRBV12-3 or TRBV12-4 and J usage is TRBJ2-2; 7 bases match TRBD1. V lost 4 bases to trimming and J lost 3 bases; unmatched junction nucleotides: 2. The CDR3 has 14 amino acids. The CDR3 loop reads CASSYGQDTGELFF. The CDR3 region has the DNA TGTGCCAGCAGTTACGGACAGGACACCGGGGAGCTGTTTTTT.

This chain links TRBV20-1 with TRBJ2-7; a possible D gene is TRBD2 (6 bases). V was trimmed by 2 bases and J by 0 bases, leaving 14 bases between them. The germline CDR1 and CDR2 sequences are DFQATT and SNEGSKA (reference sequence). CDR3 length: 15 amino acids. CDR3 bases: TGCAGTGCTAGAATGGCTAGCGATAACTCCTACGAGCAGTACTTC. It yields the protein CSARMASDNSYEQYF.

The V gene is TRBV24-1, the J gene TRBJ2-1; 10 bases are a match to TRBD2. The CDR3 extends over 15 amino acids. The J segment lost 7 bases and the V segment lost 3 bases, leaving 5 bases of the junction unmatched. Germline values: CDR1 KGHDR, CDR2 SFDVKD. The CDR3 nucleotides are TGTGCCACCAGTGATCCTAGCGGGAGAGGAAATGAGCAGTTCTTC. The encoded protein is CATSDPSGRGNEQFF.

CDR3 protein: CSARSRQGGYEQYF. CDR3 DNA: TGCAGTGCTAGGTCCCGTCAGGGCGGCTACGAGCAGTACTTC. J is TRBJ2-7 and V is TRBV20-1; a possible D gene is TRBD1 (5 bases). This CDR3 spans 14 amino acids. V lost 3 bases and J lost 3, with 15 bases in between. CDR1 is DFQATT and CDR2 is SNEGSKA in the germline V gene (reference sequence).

This clonotype was counted a single time. This chain uses TRBV25-1 with TRBJ2-2; 9 bases align to TRBD1. The trim removed 7 bases at V and 6 bases at J, leaving 9 bases unmatched. The CDR3 is 15 amino acids. Germline CDR1 is MGHDK and CDR2 is SYGVNS. CDR3 DNA: TGTGCCAGCACTGGGACAGGGAATTTCGCCGGGGAGCTGTTTTTT. This translates into CASTGTGNFAGELFF.

The J gene is TRBJ1-1, the V gene TRBV12-3 or TRBV12-4; D not resolved. The germline V and J ends were trimmed by 3 bases and 2 bases, with 10 bases remaining between them. This CDR3 spans 14 amino acids. The CDR3 loop reads CASSFGLSNTEAFF. In DNA form, the CDR3 reads TGTGCCAGCAGTTTTGGCCTATCAAACACTGAAGCTTTCTTT.

The CDR3, as DNA: TGCAGTGCTAACTCCTACGGCGGTAGCGCGCAAGAGACCCAGTACTTC. Translating gives CSANSYGGSAQETQYF. The chain couples TRBV20-1 to TRBJ2-5; D perhaps matches TRBD2 (5 bases). From germline, CDR1 is DFQATT and CDR2 SNEGSKA (reference sequence). Between the trimmed V and J ends, which lost 4 bases and 2 bases, there was a span of 20 bases. CDR3 size: 16 residues.

The chain combines TRBV7-2 with TRBJ2-3; D is undetermined. Germline lookup yields CDR1 SGHTA and CDR2 FQGNSA. The V end was cut by 4 bases, the J end by 2 bases, with 13 bases between. This CDR3 contains 15 residues. The CDR3: CASSSVTIYTDTQYF. The DNA for the CDR3 is TGTGCCAGCAGCTCTGTTACTATCTACACAGATACGCAGTATTTT.

This clonotype was counted only a few times. This rearrangement joins TRBV6-2 or TRBV6-3 to TRBJ2-7, with 7 bases aligning to TRBD1. The V segment lost 6 bases and the J segment 7 bases; nucleotides outside the gene matches: 9. Germline V CDR1 and CDR2: MNHEY, SVGEGT. The CDR3 totals 13 residues. Here the CDR3 DNA reads TGTGCCAGCAGGTCGGGACAGACCCGGGAGCAGTACTTC. It specifies CASRSGQTREQYF.

The genes are TRBV21-1 and TRBJ2-7; the table calls TRBD1, which could not be checked here. TRBV21-1 is a documented pseudogene. The length of the CDR3 is 15 residues. As DNA, the CDR3 is TGTGCCAGCAGCAAAGCGGACAGGTCCAGGTACGAGCAGTACTTC. This codes for CASSKADRSRYEQYF.

This chain joins TRBV7-9 and TRBJ2-6, with D perhaps TRBD2 (5 bases). Trimming cost V 3 bases and J 1 base, with 7 bases left between them. The CDR3 loop spans 15 amino acids. CDR1 SEHNR and CDR2 FQNEAQ come from the germline V gene (reference sequence). CDR3 sequence (DNA): TGTGCCAGCAGCTTTTCGGGGTCTGGGGCCAACGTCCTGACTTTC. Its translation is CASSFSGSGANVLTF.

This chain uses TRBV6-1 with TRBJ2-2, with D perhaps being TRBD1 or TRBD2 (5 bases each). Deletions cut 5 bases from V and 3 bases from J, with 10 bases between. Germline lookup yields CDR1 MNHNS and CDR2 SASEGT. The CDR3 covers 14 residues. CDR3 sequence: CASSIGADTGELFF. CDR3 bases: TGTGCCAGCAGTATCGGGGCGGACACCGGGGAGCTGTTTTTT.

This sequence joins TRBV5-6 and TRBJ2-5; 8 bases align to TRBD1. In germline, CDR1 is SGHDT, CDR2 YYEEEE. CDR3 length: 12 amino acids. V dropped 8 bases and J dropped 5; count of bases not matched to a gene: 5. CDR3 sequence (DNA): TGTGCCAGTTCCAGGGGGCTGGAGACCCAGTACTTC. Protein sequence: CASSRGLETQYF.

J is TRBJ1-2 and V is TRBV7-9; D not certain. The CDR3 loop spans 11 amino acids. Germline-derived CDR1 and CDR2 are SEHNR and FQNEAQ (reference sequence). The V gene lost 5 bases and the J gene lost 6 bases, with 7 bases spanning the gap. For the CDR3, the DNA is TGTGCCAGCAGCCGGAAGGATGGCTACACCTTC. Its protein is CASSRKDGYTF.

The chain links TRBV20-1 to TRBJ2-7; D may be TRBD1 (6 bases). V lost 0 bases to trimming and J lost 6 bases, with 12 bases between them. CDR1 DFQATT and CDR2 SNEGSKA come from the germline V gene (reference sequence). The CDR3 runs 13 residues. Written as DNA, the CDR3 is TGCAGTGCTAGAGATCGTTTGGACAGCGAGCAGTACTTC. Encoded protein: CSARDRLDSEQYF.

This clonotype appeared a few times. The genes are TRBV4-2 and TRBJ2-7; D may match TRBD1 or TRBD2 (5 bases each). The CDR3 contains 15 residues. V gave up 4 bases and J gave up 1 base, with 14 bases separating them. The germline V gene encodes CDR1 LGHNA and CDR2 YNFKEQ. CDR3 amino acids: CASSLRDEGSYEQYF. Written as DNA, the CDR3 is TGTGCCAGCAGCCTTCGGGACGAGGGTTCCTACGAGCAGTACTTC.

This chain connects TRBV7-6 to TRBJ2-7; possibly TRBD2 for D (6 bases). Trimming removed 1 base at V and 3 bases at J, with 13 bases between. This CDR3 has 15 amino acids. CDR1 SGHVS and CDR2 FNYEAQ come from the germline V gene. The CDR3 sequence is CASSLGGGGVYEQYF. CDR3 DNA sequence: TGTGCCAGCAGCTTAGGTGGAGGAGGGGTCTACGAGCAGTACTTC.

The V gene is TRBV28, the J gene TRBJ2-4; unclear D gene. This CDR3 comprises 13 residues. Looked up from germline, CDR1 is MDHEN and CDR2 is SYDVKM. Trimming removed 5 bases at V and 4 bases at J, with 9 bases between. The CDR3 DNA reads TGTGCCAGCAGTCCAACGGAGAAAAACATTCAGTACTTC. Translation gives CASSPTEKNIQYF.

The chain has TRBV20-1 and TRBJ2-2, with TRBD2 identical over 11 bases. The germline V gene has CDR1 DFQATT and CDR2 SNEGSKA (reference sequence). The trim removed 4 bases at V and 4 bases at J, leaving 2 bases unmatched. This CDR3 spans 14 amino acids. CDR3 bases: TGCAGTGCTATTGGACTAGCGGGCACCGGGGAGCTGTTTTTT. Its protein product is CSAIGLAGTGELFF.

This rearrangement joins TRBV3-1 to TRBJ1-4, with 7 bases fitting TRBD1. Germline assignment: CDR1 LGHDT and CDR2 YNNKEL (reference sequence). The J segment lost 2 bases and the V segment lost 0 bases, leaving 0 bases of the junction unmatched. This CDR3 has 15 residues. The CDR3 nucleotides are TGTGCCAGCAGCCAAGAACAGGGGACTAATGAAAAACTGTTTTTT. Translating gives CASSQEQGTNEKLFF.

The V and J genes are TRBV19 and TRBJ1-5; no clear D. There are 14 residues in the CDR3. The germline V gene encodes CDR1 LNHDA and CDR2 SQIVND (reference sequence). Trimming removed 9 bases at V and 0 bases at J, with 12 bases between. Here the CDR3 reads CASDVGISNQPQHF. Written as DNA, the CDR3 is TGTGCCAGCGATGTGGGCATTAGCAATCAGCCCCAGCATTTT.

In its sample, this clonotype was seen once. This chain joins TRBV30 and TRBJ2-1, with TRBD2 identical over 13 bases. The CDR3 has 12 residues. Germline V gene lookup returns CDR1 GTSNPN and CDR2 SVGIG (reference sequence). J lost 13 bases, V lost 3 bases, and 3 bases had no gene match. The CDR3 DNA is TGTGCCTGGAGCGGGACTAGCGGGATACAGTTCTTC. Translating gives CAWSGTSGIQFF.

The CDR3 spells CASSTFMDEQFF. The CDR3 coding sequence is TGTGCCAGCAGCACGTTTATGGATGAGCAGTTCTTC. The J gene is TRBJ2-1, the V gene TRBV5-6; no definite D call. V was cut by 4 bases and J by 8 bases, with 10 bases left in between. Germline CDR1 is SGHDT and CDR2 is YYEEEE. CDR3 size: 12 residues.

The V gene is TRBV29-1, the J gene TRBJ2-7, with TRBD2 as a possible D gene (6 bases). CDR3 size: 13 residues. V lost 2 bases, J lost 3 bases, and 11 bases lay in between. Germline CDR1 reads SQVTM; CDR2 reads ANQGSEA. CDR3 sequence reads: CSVETREHYEQYF. CDR3 sequence (DNA): TGCAGCGTTGAAACACGGGAGCACTACGAGCAGTACTTC.

V usage is TRBV28 and J usage is TRBJ2-7; no clear D gene. V lost 1 base to trimming and J lost 0 bases, with 7 bases between them. This CDR3 spans 14 amino acids. Germline values: CDR1 MDHEN, CDR2 SYDVKM. The CDR3 coding sequence is TGTGCCAGCAGTTTATCCGCCAACTCCTACGAGCAGTACTTC. Translation gives CASSLSANSYEQYF.

Only one count was recorded for this clonotype. The chain uses TRBV7-9 and TRBJ2-5; either TRBD1 or TRBD2 may fit D (5 bases each). Per the germline V gene, CDR1 is SEHNR and CDR2 is FQNEAQ (reference sequence). The CDR3 consists of 18 residues. V was shortened by 0 bases and J by 2 bases, with 19 bases between the two germline ends. The CDR3 reads CASSLAPSGTPDQETQYF. The CDR3 DNA sequence: TGTGCCAGCAGCTTAGCGCCTAGTGGGACCCCGGATCAAGAGACCCAGTACTTC.

The chain couples TRBV15 to TRBJ2-3, with D uncertain. The V gene lost 3 bases and the J gene lost 4 bases, with 11 bases spanning the gap. This CDR3 has 14 residues. The germline V gene encodes CDR1 LNHNV and CDR2 YYDKDF (reference sequence). CDR3: CATSRAASADTQYF. CDR3 nucleotides: TGTGCCACCAGCAGGGCTGCCAGTGCAGATACGCAGTATTTT.

The CDR3 is CATSSGQRKSNEQFF. Here the CDR3 DNA reads TGTGCCACCAGCAGTGGGCAGCGGAAAAGTAATGAGCAGTTCTTC. The chain carries TRBV15 and TRBJ2-1; D is perhaps TRBD2 (5 bases). V was shortened by 3 bases and J by 7 bases, with 16 bases between the two germline ends. CDR1 and CDR2 from the germline V gene are LNHNV and YYDKDF (reference sequence). The CDR3 is 15 residues long.

This rearrangement joins TRBV23-1 to TRBJ1-2; the D gene is possibly TRBD1 (5 bases). TRBV23-1 is treated as an ORF (open reading frame) with a function not yet certain. Trimming took 4 bases from V and 4 from J, leaving 22 bases between them. The CDR3 has 17 amino acids. The CDR3 loop reads CASSPTPTGQIFYGYTF. The CDR3 nucleotides read TGCGCCAGCAGTCCTACCCCCACAGGACAAATATTCTATGGCTACACCTTC.